One sample yielded the 26 T cell receptor beta chains listed below, sequenced in a study of PD-L1 blockade in urothelial cancer. Sequenced by immunoSEQ multiplex PCR; TCRdb stores in-frame clones only, minus some. The sample holds about 14,000 clones, 88% seen once. Sequencing used PBMCs, obtained around atezolizumab (anti-PD-L1) treatment. The receptors originated from a man aged 70 or older with urothelial cancer.

The chain has TRBV5-1 and TRBJ1-1; D unresolved. The V end was cut by 3 bases, the J end by 3 bases, with 18 bases between. The CDR3 runs 16 residues. The germline gives CDR1 SGHRS, CDR2 YFSETQ. The CDR3 DNA reads as TGCGCCAGCAGCTCTCGTCCACAGCCCTTGGACACTGAAGCTTTCTTT. Translating it yields CASSSRPQPLDTEAFF.

The rearrangement links TRBV5-1 to TRBJ1-6, with a tentative D call TRBD1 (5 bases). This CDR3 contains 16 residues. Germline CDR1 and CDR2: SGHRS and YFSETQ. Between the trimmed V and J ends, which lost 0 bases and 10 bases, there was a span of 17 bases. This CDR3 reads CASSLAMGRAGSPLHF. In DNA, the CDR3 is TGCGCCAGCAGCTTGGCCATGGGCAGGGCAGGATCACCCCTCCACTTT.

The V gene is TRBV7-9, the J gene TRBJ2-7; 12 nucleotides align to TRBD1. CDR1 SEHNR and CDR2 FQNEAQ come from the germline V gene (reference sequence). With 0 bases clipped from V and 3 bases from J, the junction kept 6 bases outside the gene matches. The CDR3 totals 17 residues. The chain's CDR3 is CASSLAPGTGGLYEQYF. The CDR3 DNA reads as TGTGCCAGCAGCTTAGCCCCCGGGACAGGGGGCCTCTACGAGCAGTACTTC.

The chain links TRBV7-6 to TRBJ1-1; D ambiguous. The length of the CDR3 is 13 residues. CDR1 and CDR2 (germline): SGHVS, FNYEAQ. The V and J ends lost 5 bases and 1 base respectively, with 8 bases between them. Here the CDR3 reads CASSTWQNTEAFF. CDR3 bases: TGTGCCAGCAGCACATGGCAGAACACTGAAGCTTTCTTT.

The chain couples TRBV10-3 to TRBJ1-6, with D possibly matching TRBD1 (6 bases). Germline V gene data show CDR1 as ENHRY and CDR2 as SYGVKD. This CDR3 is built from 15 residues. V was clipped by 6 bases and J by 8 bases, with 17 bases between them. The CDR3 sequence is CAISRTDQGYSPLHF. CDR3 in DNA: TGTGCCATCAGCCGGACAGATCAGGGCTATTCACCCCTCCACTTT.

A few counts support this clone. The chain recombines TRBV5-5 with TRBJ1-1; D gene uncertain. Germline assignment: CDR1 SGHKS and CDR2 YYEKEE (reference sequence). V dropped 1 base and J dropped 1 base, with 8 bases sitting between them. This CDR3 region has 14 residues. The CDR3 DNA is TGTGCCAGCAGCTTGACAGCCGGGAACACTGAAGCTTTCTTT. Protein: CASSLTAGNTEAFF.

CDR3 coding DNA: TGTGCCAGCACCCGACTCCGGGACTCCACCTACGAGCAGTACTTC. Protein: CASTRLRDSTYEQYF. The chain joins TRBV6-5 to TRBJ2-7; the D gene is possibly TRBD2 (6 bases). V was pared by 7 bases and J by 2 bases, with 18 bases between. The CDR3 sequence is 15 residues long. In germline, CDR1 is MNHEY, CDR2 SVGAGI.

The chain is built from TRBV4-1 and TRBJ2-5; 7 bases are a match to TRBD1. There are 17 residues in the CDR3. CDR1 and CDR2 (germline): MGHRA, YSYEKL. After removal of 1 base from V and 4 bases from J, the junction contained 12 bases not matched to a gene. CDR3 loop: CASSQVFPQGIGETQYF. In DNA, the CDR3 is TGCGCCAGCAGCCAAGTTTTTCCACAGGGGATCGGAGAGACCCAGTACTTC.

The genes are TRBV6-6 and TRBJ1-5; D uncertain. Trimming cost V 6 bases and J 9 bases, with 12 bases left between them. Germline lookup yields CDR1 MNHNY and CDR2 SVGAGI (reference sequence). The CDR3 has 12 amino acids. CDR3 region: CASSCSVWPQHF. DNA of the CDR3: TGTGCCAGCAGCTGTAGCGTTTGGCCCCAGCATTTT.

This clone was seen once. V gene TRBV7-9 combines with J gene TRBJ2-2, with 7 nucleotides matching TRBD1. The J segment lost 4 bases and the V segment lost 3 bases, leaving 2 bases of the junction unmatched. Germline V gene sequence: CDR1 SEHNR, CDR2 FQNEAQ (reference sequence). CDR3 size: 14 residues. CDR3 in amino acids: CASSFGQATGELFF. CDR3 coding DNA: TGTGCCAGCAGCTTCGGACAGGCCACCGGGGAGCTGTTTTTT.

The genes are TRBV6-1 and TRBJ1-3, with D unresolved. CDR1 is MNHNS and CDR2 is SASEGT in the germline V gene. This CDR3 is 15 amino acids long. V lost 1 base and J lost 0, with 7 bases in between. The CDR3 bases are TGTGCCAGCAGTGAAGGCTTCTACTCTGGAAACACCATATATTTT. Translated, it gives CASSEGFYSGNTIYF.

The chain couples TRBV11-2 to TRBJ1-2; 7 bases agree with TRBD1. V was pared by 6 bases and J by 2 bases, with 6 bases of the junction left unmatched. In germline, CDR1 is SGHAT, CDR2 FQNNGV. The CDR3 extends over 14 amino acids. The CDR3 nucleotides are TGTGCCAGCAGGATGACAGGGACCAACTATGGCTACACCTTC. This encodes CASRMTGTNYGYTF.

The chain joins TRBV2 to TRBJ1-5; D remains unclear. Germline V gene data show CDR1 as SNHLY and CDR2 as FYNNEI. Trimming stripped 3 bases from V and 5 bases from J, with 5 bases between. The CDR3 is 12 residues long. CDR3 in amino acids: CASSDGYQPQHF. CDR3 coding DNA: TGTGCCAGCAGTGACGGGTATCAGCCCCAGCATTTT. Looking up the rest from reference TRBV2 and TRBJ1-5 gives the full variable domain: EPEVTQTPSHQVTQMGQEVILRCVPISNHLYFYWYRQILGQKVEFLVSFYNNEISEKSEIFDDQFSVERPDGSNFTLKIRSTKLEDSAMYFCASSDGYQPQHFGDGTRLSIL.

V usage is TRBV6-5 and J usage is TRBJ1-2; 8 bases match TRBD1. CDR1 and CDR2 (germline): MNHEY, SVGAGI. V trimming: 0 bases; J trimming: 4 bases; junction bases outside the gene matches: 4. The CDR3 runs to 15 residues. The CDR3 sequence is CASSYSTGEIYGYTF. The CDR3 DNA sequence: TGTGCCAGCAGTTACTCGACAGGGGAAATCTATGGCTACACCTTC.

The chain uses TRBV5-4 and TRBJ2-7; 7 bases agree with TRBD1. V lost 3 bases, J lost 1 base, and 1 base stayed unmatched. CDR1 and CDR2 (germline): SGHNT, YYREEE (reference sequence). The CDR3 loop spans 13 amino acids. Here the CDR3 DNA reads TGTGCCAGCAGCTCGGGACAGTCCTACGAGCAGTACTTC. Protein: CASSSGQSYEQYF.

V gene TRBV7-2 combines with J gene TRBJ1-5, with D tentatively TRBD1 (5 bases). The CDR3 consists of 14 residues. CDR1 SGHTA and CDR2 FQGNSA come from the germline V gene. Trimming cost V 4 bases and J 5 bases, with 12 bases left between them. The DNA for the CDR3 is TGTGCCAGCAGCTCCCCTACGGGGGATCAGCCCCAGCATTTT. It yields the protein CASSSPTGDQPQHF.

This clone appeared a few times. V is TRBV5-4 and J is TRBJ1-1, with TRBD1 matching over 8 bases. The CDR3 has 14 residues. The V segment lost 5 bases and the J segment 3 bases; nucleotides outside the gene matches: 6. Germline values: CDR1 SGHNT, CDR2 YYREEE (reference sequence). Here the CDR3 reads CASSPDRGDTEAFF. The CDR3 DNA reads TGTGCCAGCAGTCCAGACAGGGGAGACACTGAAGCTTTCTTT.

The chain employs TRBV2 and TRBJ2-6; 8 bases are a match to TRBD1. V trimming: 0 bases; J trimming: 4 bases; junction bases outside the gene matches: 11. Germline V lookup: CDR1 SNHLY, CDR2 FYNNEI. The CDR3 loop spans 19 amino acids. CDR3 sequence (DNA): TGTGCCAGCAGTGAAGCGCTTAGTCAGGGGGCCCTCGGGGCCAACGTCCTGACTTTC. Translated, it gives CASSEALSQGALGANVLTF.

This rearrangement joins TRBV7-8 to TRBJ2-7; 7 bases match TRBD2. V was pared by 5 bases and J by 2 bases, with 3 bases of the junction left unmatched. Germline V gene lookup returns CDR1 SGHVS and CDR2 FQNEAQ. The CDR3 extends over 13 amino acids. CDR3 coding DNA: TGTGCCAGCAGCAGGGAGGGTCCCTACGAGCAGTACTTC. The encoded protein is CASSREGPYEQYF. The variable domain in full, completed from reference TRBV7-8 and TRBJ2-7, reads GAGVSQSPRYKVAKRGQDVALRCDPISGHVSLFWYQQALGQGPEFLTYFQNEAQLDKSGLPSDRFFAERPEGSVSTLKIQRTQQEDSAVYLCASSREGPYEQYFGPGTRLTVT.

This chain links TRBV5-1 with TRBJ1-4; D gene ambiguous. Germline V gene lookup returns CDR1 SGHRS and CDR2 YFSETQ. V was pared by 0 bases and J by 7 bases, with 13 bases between. The CDR3 is 15 amino acids. CDR3 sequence (DNA): TGCGCCAGCAGCTTGGACGGCCAGGCGGGTGAAAAACTGTTTTTT. It yields the protein CASSLDGQAGEKLFF.

The genes are TRBV25-1 and TRBJ1-2; unclear D gene. CDR1 is MGHDK and CDR2 is SYGVNS in the germline V gene. The ends were cut back, 4 bases at V and 1 base at J, with 4 bases in the middle. CDR3 size: 12 residues. The CDR3 loop reads CASSVFNYGYTF. The DNA of the CDR3 is TGTGCCAGCAGTGTATTTAACTATGGCTACACCTTC.

The chain links TRBV6-5 to TRBJ1-2; the D gene is possibly TRBD1 (6 bases). The CDR3 is 14 residues long. V dropped 2 bases and J dropped 6 bases, with 13 bases sitting between them. Germline V gene lookup returns CDR1 MNHEY and CDR2 SVGAGI. DNA of the CDR3: TGTGCCAGCAGTTACCAAACAGGGTCCGATGGCTACACCTTC. This translates into CASSYQTGSDGYTF.

This chain links TRBV4-1 with TRBJ1-5; D gene unclear. Germline V gene sequence: CDR1 MGHRA, CDR2 YSYEKL. The V and J ends lost 5 bases and 4 bases respectively, with 9 bases between them. The CDR3 sequence is 13 residues long. CDR3 residues: CASSFAGNQPQHF. The CDR3 DNA reads TGCGCCAGCAGCTTCGCGGGGAATCAGCCCCAGCATTTT.

The CDR3 sequence is CASSPLLGAGPLVDTQYF. CDR3 in DNA: TGTGCCAGCAGCCCACTTTTGGGAGCGGGCCCCCTGGTAGATACGCAGTATTTT. The chain employs TRBV5-6 and TRBJ2-3, with a weak D call TRBD2 (6 bases). The CDR3 contains 18 residues. The germline V gene has CDR1 SGHDT and CDR2 YYEEEE. Between the trimmed V and J ends, which lost 4 bases and 5 bases, there was a span of 26 bases.

The chain combines TRBV30 with TRBJ2-1, with 9 bases matching TRBD1. Germline CDR1 is GTSNPN and CDR2 is SVGIG (reference sequence). Trimming removed 0 bases from V and 9 bases from J; junction bases left unmatched: 18. The CDR3 runs 18 residues. CDR3 residues: CAWSVPPGTGRKEGEQFF. Here the CDR3 DNA reads TGTGCCTGGAGTGTACCCCCCGGGACAGGGAGGAAAGAGGGTGAGCAGTTCTTC.

This rearrangement joins TRBV12-2 to TRBJ2-2; the D call TRBD2 from the table was never checked on the DNA. TRBV12-2 is designated a pseudogene. This CDR3 comprises 16 residues. The CDR3, as DNA: TGTGCAAGTCGCTTCCGGGACCAAGCGGGCACCGGGGAGCTGTTTTTT. This codes for CASRFRDQAGTGELFF.